This TCR beta chain was recovered during a study of shared clonotypes between healthy human individuals. Measured with immunoSEQ multiplex PCR; TCRdb has only the in-frame clones, and not every one. The sample has roughly 2.5 million clones, approximately 90% seen once. Details on this clone: Its antigen remains unidentified.

This CDR3 contains 16 residues. Per germline, CDR1 SGHVS and CDR2 FQNEAQ. V gave up 4 bases and J gave up 6 bases; unmatched junction bases: 15. Overall study results and limits: Around 5% was the fraction of naive CD4 clonotypes found shared across several donors. Naive subsets usually exceeded memory subsets in estimated richness.

Subsets obtained from CD4+ cells comprised CD45RA+ naive and CD45RA-negative memory cells. The source material was naive CD4+ T cells sorted from blood. Noted subset: CD45RA+ positively selected. The sequence derives from a man aged 18 to 29 in good health. The gene calls are TRBV7-8 and TRBJ2-7; 7 nucleotides agree with TRBD2. The CDR3, as DNA: TGTGCCAGCAGCTCCCGGGGGGAGGGCCTGGGAGGCGAGCAGTACTTC. Its translation is CASSSRGEGLGGEQYF.